This is a list of T cell receptor beta chains from one sample in a study of shared clonotypes between healthy human individuals. Data came from immunoSEQ multiplex PCR; TCRdb stores just in-frame clones and leaves some out. This sample has around 2.1 million clones, with about 93% found just once. The source material was naive CD8+ T cells from PBMCs. The receptors derive from a young man in good health. Some clones in this sample may be carry-over from other donors' samples. Both conserved end residues are part of each CDR3. Fields, in order: CDR3 protein, CDR3 length, V gene.

CDR3aa: CASSAGFTYEQYF
len: 13
v_gene: TRBV7-9

CDR3aa: CASSRYEQYF
len: 10
v_gene: TRBV7-2

CDR3aa: CASSLYWGVDQPQHF
len: 15
v_gene: TRBV27

CDR3aa: CASSFSGTDYEQYF
len: 14
v_gene: TRBV7-9

CDR3aa: CASSLAGRNYGYTF
len: 14
v_gene: TRBV7-6

CDR3aa: CASSSTSGSRADTQYF
len: 16
v_gene: TRBV9

CDR3aa: CASWGQEPNTEAFF
len: 14
v_gene: TRBV7-9

CDR3aa: CASSQEWGREQYF
len: 13
v_gene: TRBV4-1

CDR3aa: CASSLFRVSEQYF
len: 13
v_gene: TRBV28

CDR3aa: CASSPFFLGGEGRQPQHF
len: 18
v_gene: TRBV7-8